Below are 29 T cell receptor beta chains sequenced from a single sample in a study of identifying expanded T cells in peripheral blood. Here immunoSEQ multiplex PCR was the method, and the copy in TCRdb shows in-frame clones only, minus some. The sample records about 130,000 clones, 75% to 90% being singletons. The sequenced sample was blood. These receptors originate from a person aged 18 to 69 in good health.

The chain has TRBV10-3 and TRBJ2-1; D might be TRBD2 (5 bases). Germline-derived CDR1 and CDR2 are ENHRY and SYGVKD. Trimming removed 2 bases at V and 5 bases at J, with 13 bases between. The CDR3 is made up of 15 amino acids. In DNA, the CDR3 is TGTGCCATCAGTGAGAGAGGGTCAGATCACAATGAGCAGTTCTTC. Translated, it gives CAISERGSDHNEQFF.

The CDR3 DNA is TGTGCCAGCAGCTTAGGACAGGCGGTGGGGACCCAGTACTTC. Its translation: CASSLGQAVGTQYF. The gene calls are TRBV7-9 and TRBJ2-5; TRBD1 is a possible D gene (6 bases). The germline V gene has CDR1 SEHNR and CDR2 FQNEAQ (reference sequence). V dropped 1 base and J dropped 7 bases, with 13 bases sitting between them. This CDR3 spans 14 amino acids.

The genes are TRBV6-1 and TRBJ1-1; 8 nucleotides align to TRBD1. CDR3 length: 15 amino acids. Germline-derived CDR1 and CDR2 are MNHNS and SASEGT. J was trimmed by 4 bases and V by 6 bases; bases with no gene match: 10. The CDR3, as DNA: TGTGCCAGCAGCGTTGGACAGGGCGGGATCACTGAAGCTTTCTTT. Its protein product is CASSVGQGGITEAFF.

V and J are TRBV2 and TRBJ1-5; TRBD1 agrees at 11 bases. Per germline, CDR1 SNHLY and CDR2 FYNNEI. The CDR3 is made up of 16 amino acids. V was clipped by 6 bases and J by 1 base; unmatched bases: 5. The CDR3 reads CASRDRGRGSNQPQHF. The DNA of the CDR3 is TGTGCCAGCAGGGACAGGGGGCGCGGGAGCAATCAGCCCCAGCATTTT.

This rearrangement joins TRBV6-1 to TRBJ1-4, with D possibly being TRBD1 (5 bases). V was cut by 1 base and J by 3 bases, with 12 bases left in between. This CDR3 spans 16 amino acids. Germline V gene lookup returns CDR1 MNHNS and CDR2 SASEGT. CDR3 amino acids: CASSEEGTAPNEKLFF. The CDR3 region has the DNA TGTGCCAGCAGTGAAGAAGGGACGGCACCTAATGAAAAACTGTTTTTT.

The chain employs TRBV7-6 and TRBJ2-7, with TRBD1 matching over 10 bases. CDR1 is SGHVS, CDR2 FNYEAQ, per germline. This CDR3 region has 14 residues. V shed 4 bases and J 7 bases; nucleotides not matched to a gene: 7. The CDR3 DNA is TGTGCCAGCAGCTCGCGACAGGGGGCGAAAGAGCAGTACTTC. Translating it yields CASSSRQGAKEQYF.

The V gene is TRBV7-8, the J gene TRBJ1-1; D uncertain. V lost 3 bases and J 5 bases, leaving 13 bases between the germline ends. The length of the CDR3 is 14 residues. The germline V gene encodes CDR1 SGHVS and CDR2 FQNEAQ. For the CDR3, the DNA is TGTGCCAGCAGCTTGGGTGTTAGTGGGACTGAAGCTTTCTTT. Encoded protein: CASSLGVSGTEAFF.

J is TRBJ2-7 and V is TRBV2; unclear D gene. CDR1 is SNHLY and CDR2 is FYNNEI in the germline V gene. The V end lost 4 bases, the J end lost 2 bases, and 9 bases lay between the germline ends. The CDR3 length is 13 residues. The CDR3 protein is CASSVQPAYEQYF. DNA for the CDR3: TGTGCCAGCAGTGTACAACCTGCCTACGAGCAGTACTTC.

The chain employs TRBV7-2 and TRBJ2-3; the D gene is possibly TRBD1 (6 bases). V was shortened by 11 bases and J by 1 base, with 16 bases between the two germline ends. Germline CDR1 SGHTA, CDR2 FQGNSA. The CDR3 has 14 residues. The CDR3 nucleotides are TGTGCCGCGGACTGGGGGCCAGGCACAGATACGCAGTATTTT. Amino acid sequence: CAADWGPGTDTQYF.

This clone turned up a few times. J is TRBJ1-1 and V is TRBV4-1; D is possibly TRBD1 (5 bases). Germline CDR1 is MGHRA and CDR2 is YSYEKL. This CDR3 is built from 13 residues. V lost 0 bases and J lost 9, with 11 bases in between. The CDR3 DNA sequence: TGCGCCAGCAGCCAAGAGGTAGCAGGGAAAGCTTTCTTT. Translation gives CASSQEVAGKAFF.

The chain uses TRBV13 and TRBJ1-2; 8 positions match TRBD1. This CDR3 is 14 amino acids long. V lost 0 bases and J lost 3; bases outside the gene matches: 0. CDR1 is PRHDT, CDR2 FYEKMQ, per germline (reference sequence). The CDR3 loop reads CASSLGTGDYGYTF. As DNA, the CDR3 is TGTGCCAGCAGCTTAGGGACAGGGGACTATGGCTACACCTTC. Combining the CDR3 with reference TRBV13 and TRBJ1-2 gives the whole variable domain AAGVIQSPRHLIKEKRETATLKCYPIPRHDTVYWYQQGPGQDPQFLISFYEKMQSDKGSIPDRFSAQQFSDYHSELNMSSLELGDSALYFCASSLGTGDYGYTFGSGTRLTVV.

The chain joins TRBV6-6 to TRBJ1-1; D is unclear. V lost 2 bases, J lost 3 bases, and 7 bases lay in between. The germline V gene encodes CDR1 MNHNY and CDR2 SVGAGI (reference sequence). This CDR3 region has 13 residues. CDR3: CASSYPTDTEAFF. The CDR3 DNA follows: TGTGCCAGCAGTTACCCGACGGACACTGAAGCTTTCTTT.

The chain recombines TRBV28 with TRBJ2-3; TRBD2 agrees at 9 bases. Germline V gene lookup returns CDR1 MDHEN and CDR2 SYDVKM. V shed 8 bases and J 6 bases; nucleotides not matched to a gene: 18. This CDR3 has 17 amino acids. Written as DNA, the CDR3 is TGTGCCAGCGGATCCGAGGGGGAGCGGGAGGCAAGGGATACGCAGTATTTT. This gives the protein CASGSEGEREARDTQYF. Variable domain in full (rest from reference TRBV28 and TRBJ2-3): DVKVTQSSRYLVKRTGEKVFLECVQDMDHENMFWYRQDPGLGLRLIYFSYDVKMKEKGDIPEGYSVSREKKERFSLILESASTNQTSMYLCASGSEGEREARDTQYFGPGTRLTVL.

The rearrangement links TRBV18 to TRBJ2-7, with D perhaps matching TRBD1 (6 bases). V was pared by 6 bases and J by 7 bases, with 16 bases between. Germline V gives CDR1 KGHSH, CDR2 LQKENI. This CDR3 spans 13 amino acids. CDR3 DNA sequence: TGTGCCAGCTCGACTGCAGGGGCTGGGGAGCAGTACTTC. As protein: CASSTAGAGEQYF.

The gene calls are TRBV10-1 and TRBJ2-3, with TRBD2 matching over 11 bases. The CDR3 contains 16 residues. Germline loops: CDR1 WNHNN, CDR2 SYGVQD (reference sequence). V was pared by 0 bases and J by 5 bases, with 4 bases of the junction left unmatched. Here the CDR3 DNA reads TGCGCCAGCAGTGAGTCTACTAGCGGGAGCGTAGATACGCAGTATTTT. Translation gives CASSESTSGSVDTQYF.

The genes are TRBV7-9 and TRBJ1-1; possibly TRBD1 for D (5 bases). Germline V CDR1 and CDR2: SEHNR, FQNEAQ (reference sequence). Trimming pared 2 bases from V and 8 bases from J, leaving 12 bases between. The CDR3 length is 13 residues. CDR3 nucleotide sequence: TGTGCCAGCAGCTTAAGCAGGGACGAGGAAGCTTTCTTT. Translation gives CASSLSRDEEAFF. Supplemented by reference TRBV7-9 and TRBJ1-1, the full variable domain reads DTGVSQNPRHKITKRGQNVTFRCDPISEHNRLYWYRQTLGQGPEFLTYFQNEAQLEKSRLLSDRFSAERPKGSFSTLEIQRTEQGDSAMYLCASSLSRDEEAFFGQGTRLTVV.

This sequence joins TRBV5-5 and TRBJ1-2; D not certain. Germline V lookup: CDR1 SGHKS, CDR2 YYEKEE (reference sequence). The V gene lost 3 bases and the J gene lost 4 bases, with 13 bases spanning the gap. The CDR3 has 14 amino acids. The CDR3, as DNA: TGTGCCAGCAGCTCCACTAGTGGGAGCTATGGCTACACCTTC. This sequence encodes CASSSTSGSYGYTF.

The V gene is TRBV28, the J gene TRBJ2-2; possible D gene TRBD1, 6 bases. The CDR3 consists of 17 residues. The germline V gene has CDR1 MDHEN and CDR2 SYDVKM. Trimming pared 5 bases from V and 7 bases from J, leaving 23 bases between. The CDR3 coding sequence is TGTGCCAGCAGTGTACAGCCGGTGGGGGCAAAGAACGGGGAGCTGTTTTTT. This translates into CASSVQPVGAKNGELFF.

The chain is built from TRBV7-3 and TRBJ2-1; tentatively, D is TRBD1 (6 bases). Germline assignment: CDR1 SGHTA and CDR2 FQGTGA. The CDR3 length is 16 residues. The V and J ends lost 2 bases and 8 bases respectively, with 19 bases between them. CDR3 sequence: CASSLRLGGGWDEQFF. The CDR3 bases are TGTGCCAGCAGCTTACGTTTAGGGGGTGGTTGGGATGAGCAGTTCTTC.

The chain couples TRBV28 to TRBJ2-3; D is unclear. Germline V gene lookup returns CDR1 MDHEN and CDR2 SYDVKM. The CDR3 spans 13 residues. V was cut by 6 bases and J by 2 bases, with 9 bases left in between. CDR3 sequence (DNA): TGTGCCAGCAGCCCATATGTCACAGATACGCAGTATTTT. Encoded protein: CASSPYVTDTQYF. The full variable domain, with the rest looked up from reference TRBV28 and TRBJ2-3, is DVKVTQSSRYLVKRTGEKVFLECVQDMDHENMFWYRQDPGLGLRLIYFSYDVKMKEKGDIPEGYSVSREKKERFSLILESASTNQTSMYLCASSPYVTDTQYFGPGTRLTVL.

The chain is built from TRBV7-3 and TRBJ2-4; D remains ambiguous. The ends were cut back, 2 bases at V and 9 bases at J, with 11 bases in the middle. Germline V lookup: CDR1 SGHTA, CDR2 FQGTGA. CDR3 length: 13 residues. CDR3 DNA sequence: TGTGCCAGCAGCTTAGATTCGCGAAGCATTCAGTACTTC. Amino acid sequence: CASSLDSRSIQYF.

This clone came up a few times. The CDR3 loop reads CASSDVRGYTF. CDR3 DNA sequence: TGTGCCAGCAGTGATGTCAGGGGCTACACCTTC. V is TRBV25-1 and J is TRBJ1-2; no clear D. The CDR3 contains 11 residues. Germline loops: CDR1 MGHDK, CDR2 SYGVNS. V gave up 3 bases and J gave up 8 bases, with 7 bases separating them.

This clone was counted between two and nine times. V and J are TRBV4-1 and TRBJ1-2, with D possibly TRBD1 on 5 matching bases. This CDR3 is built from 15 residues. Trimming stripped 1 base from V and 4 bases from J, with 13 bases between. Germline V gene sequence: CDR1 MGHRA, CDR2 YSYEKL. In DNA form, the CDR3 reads TGCGCCAGCAGCCAAGGGACTCAGGGCAGCTATGGCTACACCTTC. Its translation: CASSQGTQGSYGYTF.

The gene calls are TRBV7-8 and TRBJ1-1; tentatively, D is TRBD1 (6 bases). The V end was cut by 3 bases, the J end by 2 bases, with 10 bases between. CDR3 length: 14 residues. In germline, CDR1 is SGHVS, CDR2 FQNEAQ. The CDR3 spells CASSLGHQNTEAFF. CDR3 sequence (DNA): TGTGCCAGCAGCTTGGGACACCAAAACACTGAAGCTTTCTTT.

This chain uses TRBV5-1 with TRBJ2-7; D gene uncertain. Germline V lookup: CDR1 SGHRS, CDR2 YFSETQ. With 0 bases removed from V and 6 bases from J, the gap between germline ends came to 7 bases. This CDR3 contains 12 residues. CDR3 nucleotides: TGCGCCAGCAGCTTGGGGGCAGCCGAGCAGTACTTC. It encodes CASSLGAAEQYF.

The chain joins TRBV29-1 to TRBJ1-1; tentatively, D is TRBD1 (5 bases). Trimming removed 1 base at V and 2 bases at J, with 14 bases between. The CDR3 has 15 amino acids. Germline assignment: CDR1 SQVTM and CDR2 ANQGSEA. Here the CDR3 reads CSVEGFGAINTEAFF. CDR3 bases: TGCAGCGTTGAAGGTTTTGGGGCTATTAACACTGAAGCTTTCTTT.

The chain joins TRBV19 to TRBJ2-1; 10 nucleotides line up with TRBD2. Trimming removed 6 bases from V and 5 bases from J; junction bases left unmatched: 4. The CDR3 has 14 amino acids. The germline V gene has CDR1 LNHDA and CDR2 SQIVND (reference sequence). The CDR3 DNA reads TGTGCCAGTAGGCTGACTAGCGGGCACAATGAGCAGTTCTTC. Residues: CASRLTSGHNEQFF.

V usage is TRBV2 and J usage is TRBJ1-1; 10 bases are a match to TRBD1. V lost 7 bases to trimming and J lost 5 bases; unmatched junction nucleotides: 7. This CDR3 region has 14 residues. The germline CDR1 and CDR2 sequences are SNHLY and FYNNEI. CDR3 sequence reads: CASNPDRGDTEAFF. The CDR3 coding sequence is TGTGCCAGCAACCCGGACAGGGGGGATACTGAAGCTTTCTTT.

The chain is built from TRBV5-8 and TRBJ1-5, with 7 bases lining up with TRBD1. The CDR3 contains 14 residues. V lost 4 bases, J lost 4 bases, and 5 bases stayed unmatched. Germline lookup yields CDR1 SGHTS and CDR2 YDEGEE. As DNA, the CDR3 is TGTGCCAGCAGCGCCCGGGACAGAAATCAGCCCCAGCATTTT. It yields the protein CASSARDRNQPQHF.